This T cell receptor (beta chain) comes out of a study of control samples from healthy donors and cancer patients. Clones were read by immunoSEQ multiplex PCR, and TCRdb kept only the in-frame ones, dropping some. The sample lists 55,000 to 65,000 clones, around 87% occurring once. Per the germline V gene, CDR1 is MDHEN and CDR2 is SYDVKM. V was trimmed by 5 bases and J by 1 base, leaving 6 bases between them. There are 12 residues in the CDR3. The clonotype originates from a woman aged 55 to 70 with lung cancer. The material sequenced was PBMCs. This sequence joins TRBV28 and TRBJ2-7; D remains unclear. DNA of the CDR3: TGTGCCAGCAGTCTTATGTCCTACGAGCAGTACTTC. Translation gives CASSLMSYEQYF. Based on the CDR3 plus reference TRBV28 and TRBJ2-7, the full variable domain is DVKVTQSSRYLVKRTGEKVFLECVQDMDHENMFWYRQDPGLGLRLIYFSYDVKMKEKGDIPEGYSVSREKKERFSLILESASTNQTSMYLCASSLMSYEQYFGPGTRLTVT.